Detailed here is one T cell receptor (beta chain). Its antigen is not yet known. No much larger clonotype is one base removed from it; base qualities were not supplied. Receptors were amplified or captured by the immunoSEQ multiplex PCR assay. The table was pulled from immuneACCESS by TCRdb, which kept in-frame rearrangements only. Such tables lose some clones; where checked, under half of the loss comes from unresolved V genes, and the rest has no known cause. In this sample the table shows about 64,000 clones, approximately 96% of which occur a single time. Together, the top ten hold over 2% of the sample. These data belong to a study of T cell changes during pregnancy in multiple sclerosis (dated by TCRdb to about 2019). Regarding the study in general: The study looked at changes in the T cell repertoire across pregnancy in women with multiple sclerosis.

This TCR derives from a female donor with multiple sclerosis, enrolled in a pregnancy study. The sample here was CD8+ T cells from peripheral blood mononuclear cells, taken after pregnancy.

This receptor has the CDR3 CASRRLADSYEQYF. The bases are TGTGCCAGCAGGAGGCTAGCGGACTCCTACGAGCAGTACTTC. This chain joins TRBV6-5 to TRBJ2-7; 7 nucleotides in the junction match TRBD2. From a lookup of the germline V gene, CDR1 and CDR2 are MNHEY and SVGAGI. Including cysteine and phenylalanine, the CDR3 has 14 amino acids. The entry retains the CDR3 DNA only, 42 bases that are in frame from base 1. The V end gives up 6 bases and the J end 0 bases, leaving 5 bases in the junction not matched to a gene.